Below, 29 T cell receptor beta chains from the same sample are listed, as sequenced in a study of Graves' ophthalmopathy and Graves' hyperthyroidism. Amplified TCR beta CDR3 regions were obtained using RNA transcripts as template. Second-round multiplex PCR followed a first-round RT-PCR using HTBI primers. In TCRdb, the multiplex PCR reads were re-called with MiXCR into one record per CDR3 protein. The sample contains 400,000 to 450,000 distinct CDR3 sequences, around 21% of which appear only once. Sequenced: peripheral blood. The source is a young woman with stable Graves' hyperthyroidism.

The genes are TRBV3-1 and TRBJ2-4; TRBD1 agrees at 7 bases. Trimming cost V 0 bases and J 1 base; bases outside gene matches: 9. CDR3 length: 18 amino acids. Germline CDR1 reads LGHDT; CDR2 reads YNNKEL (reference sequence). Written as DNA, the CDR3 is TGTGCCAGCAGCCAAGATTTGGACAGGTCGAGGGCCAAAAACATTCAGTACTTC. It specifies CASSQDLDRSRAKNIQYF.

Many counts were recorded for this clonotype. The CDR3 loop reads CASSVGVGTQETQYF. The CDR3 DNA follows: TGTGCCAGCAGCGTAGGGGTGGGGACCCAAGAGACCCAGTACTTC. The rearrangement uses TRBV9 and TRBJ2-5; either TRBD1 or TRBD2 may fit D (5 bases each). The CDR3 has 15 amino acids. V was shortened by 0 bases and J by 1 base, with 10 bases between the two germline ends. Germline V CDR1 and CDR2: SGDLS, YYNGEE.

There are a few counts of this clonotype. The V gene is TRBV20-1, the J gene TRBJ2-7; 14 nucleotides line up with TRBD2. V shed 0 bases, J shed 7 bases, and the junction held 5 bases outside the gene matches. Germline V lookup: CDR1 DFQATT, CDR2 SNEGSKA (reference sequence). The CDR3 sequence is 15 residues long. For the CDR3, the DNA is TGCAGTGCTAGAGATCGACTAGCGGGAGGGTTTGAGCAGTACTTC. This codes for CSARDRLAGGFEQYF.

This clonotype was observed at least ten times. The V and J genes are TRBV6-5 and TRBJ1-1; D not resolved. Germline-derived CDR1 and CDR2 are MNHEY and SVGAGI. V was trimmed by 2 bases and J by 6 bases, leaving 4 bases between them. The CDR3 loop spans 11 amino acids. Here the CDR3 DNA reads TGTGCCAGCAGTTACGTCTCTGAAGCTTTCTTT. This codes for CASSYVSEAFF.

At least ten counts were recorded for this clonotype. The V gene is TRBV29-1, the J gene TRBJ1-2; D gene unclear. CDR3 length equals 12 residues. Trimming took off 2 bases at V and 4 bases at J, with 8 bases between the two ends. CDR1 and CDR2 (germline): SQVTM, ANQGSEA. The CDR3 nucleotides read TGCAGCGTTGAAATCCAGGTCTATGGCTACACCTTC. It specifies CSVEIQVYGYTF.

This clonotype was recorded at least ten times. The chain has TRBV7-2 and TRBJ1-2, with D possibly matching TRBD1 (5 bases). This CDR3 contains 12 residues. The germline V gene encodes CDR1 SGHTA and CDR2 FQGNSA. The V and J ends lost 6 bases and 8 bases respectively, with 13 bases between them. The CDR3 loop is CASSPGGPGYTF. CDR3 DNA sequence: TGTGCCAGCAGTCCCGGGGGACCGGGCTACACCTTC.

This clonotype has ten or more counts. The chain uses TRBV28 and TRBJ1-1; 9 bases align to TRBD1. Germline V gene data show CDR1 as MDHEN and CDR2 as SYDVKM. There are 15 residues in the CDR3. V was pared by 5 bases and J by 1 base, with 5 bases of the junction left unmatched. The CDR3 DNA follows: TGTGCCAGCAGTCCACTGGGACAGGGGAACACTGAAGCTTTCTTT. Translating it yields CASSPLGQGNTEAFF.

Turning to this clonotype: A read error may account for a junction end that differs from germline. The gene calls are TRBV7-3 and TRBJ1-1, with D tentatively TRBD1 (5 bases). The CDR3 has 13 amino acids. Germline values: CDR1 SGHTA, CDR2 FQGTGA. As DNA, the CDR3 is TGTGCCAGCAGCCTAACAGGAGGGTACGAAGCTTTCTTT. Protein: CASSLTGGYEAFF. Complete variable domain (other parts from reference TRBV7-3 and TRBJ1-1): GAGVSQTPSNKVTEKGKYVELRCDPISGHTALYWYRQSLGQGPEFLIYFQGTGAADDSGLPNDRFFAVRPEGSVSTLKIQRTERGDSAVYLCASSLTGGYEAFFGQGTRLTVV.

This clonotype was counted many times. The chain carries TRBV5-1 and TRBJ2-5, with 7 bases lining up with TRBD1. CDR3 length: 16 amino acids. Trimming removed 2 bases from V and 3 bases from J; junction bases left unmatched: 10. The germline V gene encodes CDR1 SGHRS and CDR2 YFSETQ. The CDR3: CASSLRSGTAEETQYF. CDR3 in DNA: TGCGCCAGCAGCTTACGCTCCGGGACAGCTGAAGAGACCCAGTACTTC.

This clonotype was counted many times. The chain uses TRBV6-5 and TRBJ2-2; a weak D match, TRBD2 (5 bases). V was cut by 0 bases and J by 6 bases, with 8 bases left in between. Germline CDR1 reads MNHEY; CDR2 reads SVGAGI. The CDR3 is made up of 14 amino acids. The DNA for the CDR3 is TGTGCCAGCAGTTACTCGAGCGGTTCCGGGGAGCTGTTTTTT. Translated, it gives CASSYSSGSGELFF.

The chain carries TRBV19 and TRBJ1-2; the match to TRBD1 covers 9 bases. The J segment lost 5 bases and the V segment lost 3 bases, leaving 10 bases of the junction unmatched. This CDR3 has 16 residues. From germline, CDR1 is LNHDA and CDR2 SQIVND (reference sequence). CDR3 sequence: CASSMDTGTGPYGYTF. CDR3 DNA sequence: TGTGCCAGTAGTATGGACACCGGGACAGGGCCTTATGGCTACACCTTC.

This clonotype was seen at least ten times. The chain recombines TRBV11-1 with TRBJ2-2, with 9 positions matching TRBD1. With V trimmed by 5 bases and J by 6 bases, 7 bases remained unmatched. There are 15 residues in the CDR3. Germline loops: CDR1 SGHAT, CDR2 FQDESV (reference sequence). The CDR3 DNA reads TGTGCCAGCAGCCACGACAGGGGGTGGCCCGGGGAGCTGTTTTTT. It specifies CASSHDRGWPGELFF.

This rearrangement joins TRBV29-1 to TRBJ2-7, with a tentative D call TRBD2 (6 bases). The CDR3 extends over 13 amino acids. Looked up from germline, CDR1 is SQVTM and CDR2 is ANQGSEA. V was clipped by 5 bases and J by 3 bases, with 14 bases between them. CDR3 protein: CSVKALRGYEQYF. CDR3 DNA: TGCAGCGTTAAAGCCCTGCGGGGCTACGAGCAGTACTTC.

This clonotype occurred many times. The chain has TRBV7-2 and TRBJ2-7, with D perhaps matching TRBD2 (5 bases). The germline V gene encodes CDR1 SGHTA and CDR2 FQGNSA. V was pared by 1 base and J by 5 bases, with 15 bases between. The CDR3 extends over 15 amino acids. The CDR3 loop is CASSLVASSPDEQYF. The CDR3 DNA reads TGTGCCAGCAGCTTAGTCGCTAGCTCCCCAGACGAGCAGTACTTC.

This clonotype was counted many times. The chain links TRBV20-1 to TRBJ1-6; 7 positions match TRBD1. Germline trimming cut 3 bases from V and 7 bases from J; bases unmatched to any gene: 9. Germline V gene data show CDR1 as DFQATT and CDR2 as SNEGSKA (reference sequence). The CDR3 totals 15 residues. CDR3 sequence reads: CSASSGTEVNSPLHF. The CDR3 DNA is TGCAGTGCTAGCAGCGGGACAGAAGTAAATTCACCCCTCCACTTT.

This clonotype was counted many times. The chain uses TRBV30 and TRBJ1-6, with D possibly TRBD1 on 6 matching bases. The CDR3 totals 14 residues. Trimming took 1 base from V and 7 from J, leaving 11 bases between them. Germline CDR1 is GTSNPN and CDR2 is SVGIG (reference sequence). In DNA form, the CDR3 reads TGTGCCTGGAGTGGGGGGACACCGAATTCACCCCTCCACTTT. As protein: CAWSGGTPNSPLHF. The full variable domain, with the rest looked up from reference TRBV30 and TRBJ1-6, is SQTIHQWPATLVQPVGSPLSLECTVEGTSNPNLYWYRQAAGRGLQLLFYSVGIGQISSEVPQNLSASRPQDRQFILSSKKLLLSDSGFYLCAWSGGTPNSPLHFGNGTRLTVT.

This clonotype was counted a few times. The chain recombines TRBV11-2 with TRBJ2-7; 7 bases are shared with TRBD2. Germline loops: CDR1 SGHAT, CDR2 FQNNGV. The CDR3 runs 16 residues. The V and J ends lost 1 base and 5 bases, in that order; junction bases with no gene match: 11. The DNA for the CDR3 is TGTGCCAGCAGCTTAGGGGGGAGGGGTCGGAGCAACGAGCAGTACTTC. Amino acid sequence: CASSLGGRGRSNEQYF.

V usage is TRBV5-6 and J usage is TRBJ1-1; D is possibly TRBD1 (5 bases). The germline V gene encodes CDR1 SGHDT and CDR2 YYEEEE. The V gene lost 0 bases and the J gene lost 7 bases, with 16 bases spanning the gap. The CDR3 has 15 amino acids. DNA for the CDR3: TGTGCCAGCAGCTTGGCTCGGTCCAGGGCGGGTGAAGCTTTCTTT. Its protein is CASSLARSRAGEAFF.

This clonotype was counted ten times or more. This rearrangement joins TRBV4-2 to TRBJ1-6, with 8 bases fitting TRBD1. The germline V gene encodes CDR1 LGHNA and CDR2 YNFKEQ. The trim removed 1 base at V and 7 bases at J, leaving 9 bases unmatched. The CDR3 loop spans 17 amino acids. In DNA form, the CDR3 reads TGTGCCAGCAGCCAAGGGGGGTCAGGGGGCTTGAATTCACCCCTCCACTTT. Protein product: CASSQGGSGGLNSPLHF.

This clonotype was counted ten times or more. The chain combines TRBV6-1 with TRBJ2-1; the match to TRBD1 covers 10 bases. CDR3 length: 17 amino acids. The germline V gene encodes CDR1 MNHNS and CDR2 SASEGT. The V gene end was trimmed by 2 bases and the J gene end by 6 bases; junction bases not matched to a gene: 10. CDR3 sequence reads: CASSEIVLGTGANEQFF. The CDR3 bases are TGTGCCAGCAGTGAAATCGTTTTGGGGACAGGGGCCAATGAGCAGTTCTTC.

This clonotype was picked up many times. This chain connects TRBV6-4 to TRBJ2-2; tentative D call: TRBD2 (6 bases). Deletions cut 3 bases from V and 7 bases from J, with 12 bases between. The CDR3 runs to 14 residues. The germline V gene encodes CDR1 MRHNA and CDR2 SNTAGT. The CDR3 protein is CASSDGGDGGELFF. DNA for the CDR3: TGTGCCAGCAGTGATGGAGGGGATGGCGGGGAGCTGTTTTTT.

The sample holds many counts of this clonotype. The chain combines TRBV6-1 with TRBJ1-2; D gene ambiguous. V lost 3 bases to trimming and J lost 7 bases, with 12 bases between them. Germline loops: CDR1 MNHNS, CDR2 SASEGT. CDR3 length: 13 residues. The CDR3 protein is CASSDFGWVGYTF. The CDR3 DNA is TGTGCCAGCAGTGACTTCGGTTGGGTTGGCTACACCTTC.

This clonotype was recorded at least ten times. The chain uses TRBV27 and TRBJ2-7, with D possibly matching TRBD2 (6 bases). This CDR3 has 15 residues. V was clipped by 4 bases and J by 2 bases, with 15 bases between them. The germline V gene has CDR1 MNHEY and CDR2 SMNVEV (reference sequence). CDR3 nucleotides: TGTGCCAGCAGTTCGACCGGGACTGACCCCTACGAGCAGTACTTC. Its translation is CASSSTGTDPYEQYF.

The rearrangement links TRBV6-1 to TRBJ2-7; D remains unclear. V lost 4 bases and J 0 bases, leaving 10 bases between the germline ends. Germline values: CDR1 MNHNS, CDR2 SASEGT. The CDR3 has 14 residues. CDR3 nucleotide sequence: TGTGCCAGCAGTGGTAGGTGGAGCTCCTACGAGCAGTACTTC. Translating it yields CASSGRWSSYEQYF.

This clonotype has ten or more counts. J is TRBJ2-7 and V is TRBV12-3 or TRBV12-4, with TRBD1 matching 9 bases. Trimming at V came to 4 bases and at J to 3 bases, leaving 13 bases not matched to a gene. The CDR3 sequence is 17 residues long. The CDR3, as DNA: TGTGCCAGCAGTTCCCTTAAACAGGGGGCTTTGAACTACGAGCAGTACTTC. As protein: CASSSLKQGALNYEQYF.

This clonotype was counted at least ten times. In DNA form, the CDR3 reads TGTGCCACCAGCAGAGACAGGTGGGATTCCGAGCAGTACTTC. It codes for CATSRDRWDSEQYF. The chain employs TRBV15 and TRBJ2-7; no reliable D call. This CDR3 is 14 amino acids long. CDR1 is LNHNV and CDR2 is YYDKDF in the germline V gene (reference sequence). V was shortened by 0 bases and J by 6 bases, with 12 bases between the two germline ends.

This clonotype has at least ten counts. The chain has TRBV5-5 and TRBJ1-2; no firm D call. Germline V gives CDR1 SGHKS, CDR2 YYEKEE (reference sequence). V gave up 0 bases and J gave up 0 bases, with 6 bases separating them. The CDR3 runs to 14 residues. DNA for the CDR3: TGTGCCAGCAGCTTGGTGCGGCCTAACTATGGCTACACCTTC. Encoded protein: CASSLVRPNYGYTF.

This clonotype has more than one count but fewer than ten. This sequence joins TRBV11-2 and TRBJ2-5; 7 positions match TRBD2. CDR1 SGHAT and CDR2 FQNNGV come from the germline V gene. The CDR3 contains 16 residues. J was trimmed by 2 bases and V by 0 bases; bases with no gene match: 6. The CDR3 region is CASSLDLPSGQETQYF. For the CDR3, the DNA is TGTGCCAGCAGCTTAGATCTTCCTAGCGGACAAGAGACCCAGTACTTC.

J is TRBJ2-4 and V is TRBV20-1; the D gene is possibly TRBD2 (6 bases). V was clipped by 1 base and J by 1 base, with 17 bases between them. The CDR3 loop spans 17 amino acids. Germline V CDR1 and CDR2: DFQATT, SNEGSKA (reference sequence). CDR3 amino acids: CSARVGGREWAKNIQYF. The CDR3 DNA follows: TGCAGTGCTAGAGTAGGAGGGCGGGAATGGGCCAAAAACATTCAGTACTTC.